The 5 T cell receptor beta chains presented below share a single source sample, sequenced in a study of blood T cell repertoires in COVID-19. Using immunoSEQ multiplex PCR, the repertoire was profiled, and TCRdb retains in-frame clones only, with some absent. Of about 81,000 clones detected, about 89% appear once; the ten largest clones hold about 12%. The sample consisted of peripheral blood. Source of these receptors: a man between 70 and 80 years old with active or convalescent COVID-19.

The rearrangement links TRBV19 to TRBJ1-1, with 9 bases identical to TRBD1. From germline, CDR1 is LNHDA and CDR2 SQIVND (reference sequence). V lost 6 bases to trimming and J lost 6 bases; unmatched junction nucleotides: 5. This CDR3 is built from 13 residues. CDR3 nucleotides: TGTGCCAGTAGGCGGGACAGGGAAGCTGAAGCTTTCTTT. Its protein product is CASRRDREAEAFF.

This chain connects TRBV14 to TRBJ2-2, with 14 bases matching TRBD2. Germline CDR1 SGHDN, CDR2 FVKESK. The CDR3 is made up of 20 amino acids. V was pared by 3 bases and J by 0 bases, with 9 bases of the junction left unmatched. CDR3 amino acids: CASSQGHGTSGGTNTGELFF. The CDR3 nucleotides read TGTGCCAGCAGCCAGGGACACGGGACTAGCGGGGGTACGAACACCGGGGAGCTGTTTTTT. The whole variable domain, filled in from reference TRBV14 and TRBJ2-2, reads EAGVTQFPSHSVIEKGQTVTLRCDPISGHDNLYWYRRVMGKEIKFLLHFVKESKQDESGMPNNRFLAERTGGTYSTLKVQPAELEDSGVYFCASSQGHGTSGGTNTGELFFGEGSRLTVL.

This chain links TRBV19 with TRBJ2-5; 8 positions agree with TRBD1. With 7 bases clipped from V and 5 bases from J, the junction kept 6 bases outside the gene matches. Per the germline V gene, CDR1 is LNHDA and CDR2 is SQIVND (reference sequence). The CDR3 totals 13 residues. In DNA, the CDR3 is TGTGCCAGTACTTCAGGGGGCAGGGAGACCCAGTACTTC. Amino acid sequence: CASTSGGRETQYF.

The chain links TRBV18 to TRBJ2-1; possible D gene TRBD2, 6 bases. CDR3 size: 14 residues. The germline V gene encodes CDR1 KGHSH and CDR2 LQKENI. Trimming removed 6 bases from V and 7 bases from J, with 16 bases in between. In nucleotides, the CDR3 is TGTGCCAGCTCGCCATTCCGGGACTTAAATGAGCAGTTCTTC. Translating it yields CASSPFRDLNEQFF.

The chain couples TRBV10-3 to TRBJ2-3, with D perhaps TRBD2 (6 bases). From germline, CDR1 is ENHRY and CDR2 SYGVKD. The CDR3 spans 13 residues. Trimming removed 11 bases at V and 1 base at J, with 13 bases between. CDR3 nucleotide sequence: TGTGCCTCGGGACTCCAACGCACAGATACGCAGTATTTT. Amino acids: CASGLQRTDTQYF.